This TCR beta chain was captured in a study of T cells in Graves' hyperthyroidism and ophthalmopathy. Whole-study context: Before any treatment, at initial diagnosis, peripheral blood was collected.

The study defined stable Graves' hyperthyroidism as no ophthalmopathy progression within 18 months. Diagnosing involved the use of clinical symptoms, serum thyroxine and TRAb, thyroid ultrasound and orbital computed tomography. V lost 1 base and J 4 bases, leaving 14 bases between the germline ends. The CDR3 has 16 amino acids. The germline gives CDR1 MGHRA, CDR2 YSYEKL. This clonotype was counted only a few times. The CDR3 regions of TCR beta were amplified from RNA transcripts. In the first-round RT-PCR of the TCR CDR3, the HTBI primer set was used. TCRdb fed the multiplex PCR reads into MiXCR, producing one record per CDR3 protein. The sample includes around 440,000 distinct CDR3 sequences, around 16% of them seen just once.

The chain uses TRBV4-1 and TRBJ2-1; D is uncertain. Sequencing was carried out using blood. The sequence derives from a woman under 30 with Graves' hyperthyroidism. The DNA for the CDR3 is TGCGCCAGCAGCCAAGTTGATATGGTGAGTTACAATGAGCAGTTCTTC. Its protein product is CASSQVDMVSYNEQFF.